This TCR beta chain was retrieved from a study of blood T cell repertoires in COVID-19. Looking at the study overall: Italy, Spain and the United States were the sources of the convalescent and acute COVID-19 samples.

TCRdb keeps only in-frame clones here, not all; method: immunoSEQ multiplex PCR. The profile shows 350,000 to 450,000 clones, approximately 90% of them singletons. The CDR3 is 16 residues long. CDR1 and CDR2 from the germline V gene are SEHNR and FQNEAQ (reference sequence). The ends were cut back, 3 bases at V and 8 bases at J, with 19 bases in the middle. Participants spanned ages about 18 to 100 years and resided in about two dozen US areas. Exposed study participants had met a COVID-19 case within 2 weeks before entry. Only a few counts were recorded for this clone. The chain carries TRBV7-9 and TRBJ1-4, with D possibly being TRBD1 (5 bases). The TCR originated in a woman in her 40s who had been exposed to COVID-19. The sequenced sample consisted of PBMCs or T cells enriched from blood (not recorded which). The CDR3 region is CASSFRDFSRREKLFF. The DNA for the CDR3 is TGTGCCAGCAGCTTTAGGGACTTCTCCCGGAGGGAAAAACTGTTTTTT.